Presented here are 2 T cell receptor beta chains from one specimen sequenced in a study of shared clonotypes between healthy human individuals. The assay was immunoSEQ multiplex PCR, and TCRdb's table has in-frame clones only and misses some. The sample lists approximately 2.5 million clones; approximately 92% were seen once. The sample comprised naive CD4+ T cells sorted from blood. Subset: CD45RA+ positively selected. The source is a man aged 18-30 years in good health.

For this clone: The same CDR3 arises from other DNA sequences in this sample as well. The CDR3 region is CASSRTGGIYEQYF. The CDR3 nucleotides read TGTGCCAGCAGTAGGACAGGTGGAATATACGAGCAGTACTTC. The chain has TRBV6-1 and TRBJ2-7, with 7 bases matching TRBD1. Unmatched junction bases numbered 8, after V lost 5 bases and J lost 4 bases. Germline lookup yields CDR1 MNHNS and CDR2 SASEGT. The length of the CDR3 is 14 residues.

V gene TRBV15 combines with J gene TRBJ1-1; D ambiguous. V lost 0 bases to trimming and J lost 7 bases, with 9 bases between them. The germline V gene has CDR1 LNHNV and CDR2 YYDKDF (reference sequence). The CDR3 loop spans 13 amino acids. This CDR3 reads CATSRDSGYEAFF. CDR3 DNA sequence: TGTGCCACCAGCAGAGATTCAGGATATGAAGCTTTCTTT.